A single sample gave rise to the 28 T cell receptor beta chains below, sequenced in a study of PD-1 blockade in classical Hodgkin lymphoma. The data were produced by immunoSEQ multiplex PCR, yet TCRdb's version contains in-frame clones alone and is incomplete. This sample has around 29,000 clones; approximately 81% occur once, and the top ten carry around 0.6%. Time point described: cycle 4 day 1 (C4D1), after 5 to 7 weeks of nivolumab. Relapse after autologous stem cell transplantation occurred in every patient, and brentuximab vedotin exposure varied. Researchers report purifying CD4+ T cells from thawed PBMCs by magnetic negative selection. The material was CD4+ T cells from blood, obtained before the fourth cycle of nivolumab. Every receptor here comes from a human donor with classical Hodgkin lymphoma.

The V call is TRBV5-1, the J call TRBJ2-1; 7 nucleotides match TRBD1. Germline-derived CDR1 and CDR2 are SGHRS and YFSETQ. The CDR3 has 15 amino acids. The V segment lost 4 bases and the J segment 2 bases; nucleotides outside the gene matches: 6. The CDR3 is CASSTDRVPYNEQFF. The CDR3 nucleotides read TGCGCCAGCAGCACCGACAGGGTCCCCTACAATGAGCAGTTCTTC.

The J gene is TRBJ2-1, the V gene TRBV7-8; TRBD2 agrees at 10 bases. The CDR3 loop spans 14 amino acids. Germline trimming cut 2 bases from V and 8 bases from J; bases unmatched to any gene: 3. Germline values: CDR1 SGHVS, CDR2 FQNEAQ. The CDR3 loop is CASSLLAGVYEQFF. CDR3 DNA: TGTGCCAGCAGCTTACTAGCGGGGGTGTATGAGCAGTTCTTC.

The table lists this clone with a few counts. This chain links TRBV7-9 with TRBJ1-1, with D uncertain. Trimming cost V 7 bases and J 6 bases, with 9 bases left between them. Germline V CDR1 and CDR2: SEHNR, FQNEAQ (reference sequence). The CDR3 totals 11 residues. CDR3 coding DNA: TGTGCCAGCAACGAGGTCGCTGAAGCTTTCTTT. Its translation: CASNEVAEAFF.

The chain carries TRBV6-5 and TRBJ2-7, with D hard to call. The length of the CDR3 is 15 residues. Trimming took 2 bases from V and 6 from J, leaving 17 bases between them. CDR1 and CDR2 (germline): MNHEY, SVGAGI. In nucleotides, the CDR3 is TGTGCCAGCAGTTACAACCCCGACGTCAGGAGCGAGCAGTACTTC. Translating it yields CASSYNPDVRSEQYF.

The chain employs TRBV10-3 and TRBJ2-1, with 13 bases that match TRBD2. Germline CDR1 and CDR2: ENHRY and SYGVKD. V lost 6 bases to trimming and J lost 3 bases; unmatched junction nucleotides: 8. The CDR3 extends over 17 amino acids. CDR3 residues: CAISQSGTSGVYNEQFF. Here the CDR3 DNA reads TGTGCCATCAGCCAGTCGGGGACTAGCGGGGTCTACAATGAGCAGTTCTTC.

The chain couples TRBV27 to TRBJ2-5; the D is unclear. CDR3 length: 13 amino acids. Germline V gene data show CDR1 as MNHEY and CDR2 as SMNVEV (reference sequence). The ends were cut back, 4 bases at V and 1 base at J, with 7 bases in the middle. The CDR3: CASSSWGQETQYF. CDR3 bases: TGTGCCAGCAGTTCCTGGGGCCAAGAGACCCAGTACTTC.

J is TRBJ1-1 and V is TRBV18; 12 bases are shared with TRBD1. The CDR3 has 15 residues. Losses at the gene ends were 4 bases for V and 5 bases for J; bases not matched to a gene: 5. CDR1 is KGHSH and CDR2 is LQKENI in the germline V gene. The CDR3 DNA reads TGTGCCAGCTCACGTGGGACAGGGGGCGAAACTGAAGCTTTCTTT. The encoded protein is CASSRGTGGETEAFF. The entire variable domain, with the rest obtained from reference TRBV18 and TRBJ1-1, is as follows: NAGVMQNPRHLVRRRGQEARLRCSPMKGHSHVYWYRQLPEEGLKFMVYLQKENIIDESGMPKERFSAEFPKEGPSILRIQQVVRGDSAAYFCASSRGTGGETEAFFGQGTRLTVV.

This chain connects TRBV28 to TRBJ1-4, with D hard to call. The CDR3 is 14 amino acids. Trimming took 5 bases from V and 6 from J, leaving 13 bases between them. CDR1 and CDR2 (germline): MDHEN, SYDVKM. The CDR3 loop is CASSPFSVDEKLFF. The CDR3 region has the DNA TGTGCCAGCAGTCCGTTTTCAGTGGATGAAAAACTGTTTTTT.

This clone was counted between two and nine times. V gene TRBV6-6 combines with J gene TRBJ2-7; 10 bases line up with TRBD1. The CDR3 is 15 residues long. J gave up 4 bases and V 6 bases, and 9 bases lay outside the gene matches. Germline CDR1 and CDR2: MNHNY and SVGAGI (reference sequence). DNA of the CDR3: TGTGCCAGCAGACCTTCACCGGGACAGGGGTACGAGCAGTACTTC. Translated: CASRPSPGQGYEQYF.

This chain joins TRBV5-1 and TRBJ1-3; D call uncertain. From germline, CDR1 is SGHRS and CDR2 YFSETQ. The CDR3 covers 14 residues. V was trimmed by 4 bases and J by 0 bases, leaving 8 bases between them. The DNA of the CDR3 is TGCGCCAGCAGCGGCGGGAGCTCTGGAAACACCATATATTTT. The encoded protein is CASSGGSSGNTIYF.

V and J are TRBV6-5 and TRBJ1-2; D not resolved. This CDR3 is built from 14 residues. V was pared by 7 bases and J by 3 bases, with 15 bases between. Germline V lookup: CDR1 MNHEY, CDR2 SVGAGI. The CDR3 DNA reads as TGTGCCAGCAAACCAGATTCTCGGGACTATGGCTACACCTTC. It codes for CASKPDSRDYGYTF.

In its sample, this clone was seen once. The V gene is TRBV10-1, the J gene TRBJ2-3; D might be TRBD2 (6 bases). Between the trimmed V and J ends, which lost 6 bases and 5 bases, there was a span of 18 bases. The CDR3 sequence is 15 residues long. Per the germline V gene, CDR1 is WNHNN and CDR2 is SYGVQD (reference sequence). CDR3 nucleotides: TGCGCCAGCAGCCCCCGGCGGGGAAGGGGAGATACGCAGTATTTT. Protein: CASSPRRGRGDTQYF.

The chain couples TRBV2 to TRBJ2-7, with 7 bases matching TRBD2. Germline V gene lookup returns CDR1 SNHLY and CDR2 FYNNEI. The V segment lost 4 bases and the J segment 2 bases; nucleotides outside the gene matches: 8. CDR3 size: 15 residues. The CDR3 protein is CASSAGSGATYEQYF. For the CDR3, the DNA is TGTGCCAGCAGTGCCGGAAGCGGGGCTACCTACGAGCAGTACTTC.

V and J are TRBV29-1 and TRBJ2-5; D may be TRBD1 (5 bases). Germline loops: CDR1 SQVTM, CDR2 ANQGSEA. The CDR3 consists of 13 residues. V lost 2 bases to trimming and J lost 0 bases, with 7 bases between them. The CDR3 reads CSVEQGHQETQYF. The CDR3 DNA reads as TGCAGCGTTGAACAGGGCCACCAAGAGACCCAGTACTTC.

A few counts support this clone. The chain couples TRBV19 to TRBJ2-7; D gene unclear. The V end was cut by 6 bases, the J end by 4 bases, with 10 bases between. The length of the CDR3 is 12 residues. The germline CDR1 and CDR2 sequences are LNHDA and SQIVND (reference sequence). CDR3 region: CASSSSFYEQYF. The CDR3 DNA reads as TGTGCCAGTAGCAGCAGCTTTTACGAGCAGTACTTC.

This clone was counted once. The V gene is TRBV5-6, the J gene TRBJ1-2; TRBD1 matches 7 bases. CDR3 length equals 16 residues. Trimming at V came to 3 bases and at J to 7 bases, leaving 15 bases not matched to a gene. The V gene's germline CDR1 is SGHDT and CDR2 YYEEEE. CDR3 region: CASSSTPQDRASGYTF. CDR3 sequence (DNA): TGTGCCAGCAGCTCAACCCCTCAAGACAGGGCTAGTGGCTACACCTTC. Full variable domain (outside the CDR3, taken from reference TRBV5-6 and TRBJ1-2): DAGVTQSPTHLIKTRGQQVTLRCSPKSGHDTVSWYQQALGQGPQFIFQYYEEEERQRGNFPDRFSGHQFPNYSSELNVNALLLGDSALYLCASSSTPQDRASGYTFGSGTRLTVV.

This clone showed up just a few times. CDR3 sequence reads: CASNRENGGLDGYTF. The CDR3 DNA reads as TGCGCCAGCAATAGGGAAAACGGGGGGTTAGACGGCTACACCTTC. The chain uses TRBV5-1 and TRBJ1-2; D might be TRBD1 (5 bases). Trimming pared 6 bases from V and 8 bases from J, leaving 23 bases between. Germline CDR1 is SGHRS and CDR2 is YFSETQ. The CDR3 has 15 residues.

J is TRBJ2-3 and V is TRBV18, with 8 bases identical to TRBD2. CDR1 KGHSH and CDR2 LQKENI come from the germline V gene. The CDR3 loop spans 16 amino acids. The V segment lost 1 base and the J segment 0 bases; nucleotides outside the gene matches: 3. This chain's CDR3 is CASSPRRGVSTDTQYF. The DNA for the CDR3 is TGTGCCAGCTCACCACGGCGGGGGGTAAGCACAGATACGCAGTATTTT.

The CDR3, as DNA: TGCGCCAGCAGCTCTGATAACTATGGCTACACCTTC. Translated, it gives CASSSDNYGYTF. The V and J genes are TRBV5-1 and TRBJ1-2; D remains unclear. CDR3 size: 12 residues. Germline values: CDR1 SGHRS, CDR2 YFSETQ. V lost 3 bases and J 1 base, leaving 4 bases between the germline ends.

V and J are TRBV15 and TRBJ1-1, with a weak D call TRBD1 (6 bases). Germline lookup yields CDR1 LNHNV and CDR2 YYDKDF (reference sequence). V lost 5 bases to trimming and J lost 6 bases, with 16 bases between them. CDR3 length equals 14 residues. In DNA form, the CDR3 reads TGTGCCACCAGCCCCAACAGGGACCGCGCTGAAGCTTTCTTT. Amino acids: CATSPNRDRAEAFF.

The chain links TRBV5-1 to TRBJ1-6; maybe TRBD1 (5 bases). CDR3 length: 13 residues. V lost 0 bases and J lost 12, with 10 bases in between. Germline assignment: CDR1 SGHRS and CDR2 YFSETQ. The CDR3 sequence is CASSLAWDLPLHF. The DNA of the CDR3 is TGCGCCAGCAGCTTGGCCTGGGACCTACCCCTCCACTTT.

The V gene is TRBV5-1, the J gene TRBJ2-7, with D uncertain. CDR3 length equals 15 residues. V was pared by 4 bases and J by 2 bases, with 16 bases between. Germline loops: CDR1 SGHRS, CDR2 YFSETQ. The CDR3 reads CASSPTTTLPYEQYF. As DNA, the CDR3 is TGCGCCAGCAGCCCCACAACCACCCTACCCTACGAGCAGTACTTC.

The gene calls are TRBV5-1 and TRBJ1-2; TRBD1 matches at 7 bases. J was trimmed by 5 bases and V by 7 bases; bases with no gene match: 11. Germline loops: CDR1 SGHRS, CDR2 YFSETQ. CDR3 length: 14 residues. CDR3 nucleotides: TGCGCCAGCTCAACCGGGACAGAGGGTTATGGCTACACCTTC. Encoded protein: CASSTGTEGYGYTF.

The chain uses TRBV28 and TRBJ2-3; 9 bases match TRBD2. The germline V gene encodes CDR1 MDHEN and CDR2 SYDVKM. This CDR3 spans 17 amino acids. Unmatched junction bases numbered 10, after V lost 6 bases and J lost 0 bases. The CDR3 DNA follows: TGTGCCAGCAGCCAGCTCGGGACTAGCCTTAGCACAGATACGCAGTATTTT. Amino acid sequence: CASSQLGTSLSTDTQYF. Drawing the rest from reference TRBV28 and TRBJ2-3, the complete variable domain is DVKVTQSSRYLVKRTGEKVFLECVQDMDHENMFWYRQDPGLGLRLIYFSYDVKMKEKGDIPEGYSVSREKKERFSLILESASTNQTSMYLCASSQLGTSLSTDTQYFGPGTRLTVL.

The chain combines TRBV5-1 with TRBJ2-3; possible D gene TRBD1, 5 bases. CDR1 and CDR2 from the germline V gene are SGHRS and YFSETQ. The CDR3 loop spans 15 amino acids. V gave up 8 bases and J gave up 4 bases, with 20 bases separating them. CDR3 coding DNA: TGCGCCAGGAGGTTGGGGCGGAGCCTTTCAGATACGCAGTATTTT. It is translated as CARRLGRSLSDTQYF.

This clone was observed once. The CDR3, as DNA: TGTGCCAGCAGTGAGCCAGGTCTAGGCTCCTACGAGCAGTACTTC. It yields the protein CASSEPGLGSYEQYF. The rearrangement links TRBV6-6 to TRBJ2-7, with D unresolved. CDR3 length: 15 residues. Trimming removed 5 bases from V and 0 bases from J, with 14 bases in between. In germline, CDR1 is MNHNY, CDR2 SVGAGI (reference sequence).

The CDR3 sequence: CASSPTGFSYNEQFF. CDR3 nucleotide sequence: TGTGCCAGCAGTCCCACAGGGTTCTCCTACAATGAGCAGTTCTTC. The V gene is TRBV28, the J gene TRBJ2-1; possibly TRBD1 for D (6 bases). The CDR3 has 15 residues. V lost 5 bases to trimming and J lost 0 bases, with 11 bases between them. CDR1 and CDR2 (germline): MDHEN, SYDVKM. The full variable domain, its missing parts supplied by reference TRBV28 and TRBJ2-1, is DVKVTQSSRYLVKRTGEKVFLECVQDMDHENMFWYRQDPGLGLRLIYFSYDVKMKEKGDIPEGYSVSREKKERFSLILESASTNQTSMYLCASSPTGFSYNEQFFGPGTRLTVL.

The CDR3 region has the DNA TGTGCCAGTAGTATTTCGAGGACAGGGGGTAGTCAGCCCCAGCATTTT. As protein: CASSISRTGGSQPQHF. The chain links TRBV19 to TRBJ1-5, with 10 nucleotides matching TRBD1. After removal of 3 bases from V and 6 bases from J, the junction contained 8 bases not matched to a gene. CDR1 and CDR2 (germline): LNHDA, SQIVND (reference sequence). This CDR3 contains 16 residues.